This T cell receptor beta chain was obtained from a study of blood T cell repertoires in COVID-19. Data came from immunoSEQ multiplex PCR; TCRdb stores just in-frame clones and leaves some out. This sample carries some 200,000 clones, about 83% of them seen once, and the ten largest clones take 4.8%. This clone was detected once. The CDR3 extends over 13 amino acids. Trimming cost V 3 bases and J 8 bases, with 11 bases left between them. Germline assignment: CDR1 SNHLY and CDR2 FYNNEI. Sequencing used PBMCs or T cells enriched from blood (not recorded which). The chain couples TRBV2 to TRBJ1-5; weak D call: TRBD1 (5 bases). This clonotype was sampled from a woman between 45 and 60 years old who had been exposed to COVID-19. Written as DNA, the CDR3 is TGTGCCAGCAGTGACCCAGGGAGGGAGCCCCAGCATTTT. Translation gives CASSDPGREPQHF.